This T cell receptor (beta chain) was sequenced in a study of response to subunit inactivated influenza vaccine. V shed 2 bases and J 8 bases; nucleotides not matched to a gene: 8. This CDR3 spans 15 amino acids. Study results and limitations: Researchers suggested that each seasonal influenza vaccination recruits few new T cells.

TCRdb reprocessed the RT-PCR reads with MiXCR, giving one entry per CDR3 protein. The sample has 450,000 to 700,000 distinct CDR3 sequences, 14% seen once; the top ten hold around 10%. This clonotype was detected a few times. The antigen is undetermined. This chain connects TRBV12-3 or TRBV12-4 to TRBJ1-4; TRBD1 aligns across 7 bases. Sequencing used PBMCs from blood, obtained roughly 12 days after vaccination. The source is a man aged 50 to 60 who received an inactivated influenza vaccine. DNA for the CDR3: TGTGCCAGCAGTTTATCGGAGGGGGCTTGGGAAAAACTGTTTTTT. It translates to CASSLSEGAWEKLFF.